A single sample is the source of the 27 T cell receptor beta chains below, sequenced in a study of identical twins. TCRdb itself ran the 5' RACE reads through MiXCR, one entry per CDR3 protein. The table records 700,000 or so distinct CDR3 sequences, roughly 20% of them present only once. These data are also associated with another study on T cells expressing NK-cell markers.

Sequenced material: PBMCs. These receptors all stem from a woman aged 18-29 years in good health.

Only a few counts were recorded for this clonotype. The V call is TRBV7-6, the J call TRBJ2-1, with TRBD1 identical over 8 bases. V shed 5 bases, J shed 0 bases, and the junction held 15 bases outside the gene matches. Per germline, CDR1 SGHVS and CDR2 FNYEAQ. This CDR3 has 19 residues. This chain's CDR3 is CASSPTTGDARSSYNEQFF. In DNA, the CDR3 is TGTGCCAGCAGCCCAACGACAGGGGACGCACGTAGCTCCTACAATGAGCAGTTCTTC.

This sequence joins TRBV6-5 and TRBJ2-3, with TRBD2 as a possible D gene (6 bases). Between the trimmed V and J ends, which lost 6 bases and 6 bases, there was a span of 10 bases. The CDR3 extends over 12 amino acids. Germline V gene lookup returns CDR1 MNHEY and CDR2 SVGAGI. The CDR3 nucleotides read TGTGCCAGCAGCCGGGACTTGGATACGCAGTATTTT. Amino acid sequence: CASSRDLDTQYF.

The chain is built from TRBV7-2 and TRBJ1-5; D remains ambiguous. This CDR3 region has 13 residues. Germline V gene lookup returns CDR1 SGHTA and CDR2 FQGNSA. Trimming took off 3 bases at V and 11 bases at J, with 14 bases between the two ends. CDR3 region: CASSFGISRAQHF. CDR3 DNA sequence: TGTGCCAGCAGCTTTGGGATATCTCGGGCCCAGCATTTT.

This clonotype has a handful of counts. The chain is built from TRBV12-3 or TRBV12-4 and TRBJ2-1, with 8 nucleotides matching TRBD1. The junction had 4 bases not matched to a gene; V was cut back by 3 bases and J by 9 bases. The CDR3 consists of 13 residues. CDR3 bases: TGTGCCAGCAGTTTTTACAGGGGGGCTGAGCAGTTCTTC. Protein: CASSFYRGAEQFF.

The chain is built from TRBV12-3 or TRBV12-4 and TRBJ2-7; TRBD2 matches at 9 bases. This CDR3 has 14 residues. With 4 bases clipped from V and 2 bases from J, the junction kept 3 bases outside the gene matches. The CDR3 is CASSSTSGAYEQYF. The CDR3 DNA reads as TGTGCCAGCAGTTCGACTAGCGGCGCCTACGAGCAGTACTTC.

This clonotype appeared a few times. The chain joins TRBV20-1 to TRBJ2-4, with D possibly matching TRBD2 (5 bases). The CDR3 sequence is 12 residues long. Germline values: CDR1 DFQATT, CDR2 SNEGSKA (reference sequence). Trimming cost V 6 bases and J 5 bases, with 11 bases left between them. CDR3 amino acids: CSANERENIQYF. For the CDR3, the DNA is TGCAGTGCCAATGAGAGGGAAAACATTCAGTACTTC.

CDR3 in DNA: TGTGCCGGCGCCAGGGGGCATGAGCAGTTCTTC. As protein: CAGARGHEQFF. V and J are TRBV12-3 or TRBV12-4 and TRBJ2-1, with 8 bases identical to TRBD1. Trimming removed 11 bases from V and 8 bases from J; junction bases left unmatched: 5. There are 11 residues in the CDR3.

V is TRBV12-3 or TRBV12-4 and J is TRBJ2-7; 7 bases are shared with TRBD2. CDR3 length: 14 residues. The trim removed 4 bases at V and 5 bases at J, leaving 8 bases unmatched. CDR3 amino acids: CASSSGLFLHEQYF. In DNA, the CDR3 is TGTGCCAGCAGTTCGGGACTATTTCTCCACGAGCAGTACTTC.

This clonotype was counted many times. The CDR3 DNA reads TGTGCCAGCAGTTACTCGGGCTCTGGGGCCAACGTCCTGACTTTC. Translation: CASSYSGSGANVLTF. V and J are TRBV6-5 and TRBJ2-6, with no clear D. The CDR3 loop spans 15 amino acids. V lost 0 bases, J lost 0 bases, and 3 bases lay in between. Germline loops: CDR1 MNHEY, CDR2 SVGAGI.

This clonotype was recorded a few times. The chain has TRBV5-1 and TRBJ2-7; tentatively, D is TRBD1 (6 bases). Between the trimmed V and J ends, which lost 2 bases and 4 bases, there was a span of 10 bases. The CDR3 sequence is 13 residues long. CDR1 is SGHRS and CDR2 is YFSETQ in the germline V gene. CDR3: CASSFNRAYEQYF. In DNA form, the CDR3 reads TGCGCCAGCAGCTTCAACAGGGCATACGAGCAGTACTTC.

The chain combines TRBV11-2 with TRBJ2-1; 7 nucleotides line up with TRBD2. After removal of 5 bases from V and 2 bases from J, the junction contained 9 bases not matched to a gene. Germline assignment: CDR1 SGHAT and CDR2 FQNNGV. This CDR3 region has 16 residues. In nucleotides, the CDR3 is TGTGCCAGCAGCCGGGTAGCGGGTCCGACCTACAATGAGCAGTTCTTC. This encodes CASSRVAGPTYNEQFF.

This clonotype was observed a few times. The chain joins TRBV12-3 or TRBV12-4 to TRBJ2-6; D is possibly TRBD2 (5 bases). The V end was cut by 4 bases, the J end by 2 bases, with 9 bases between. The CDR3 spans 15 residues. The CDR3 nucleotides read TGTGCCAGCAGTTCAGCGGTTGCTGGGGCCAACGTCCTGACTTTC. It encodes CASSSAVAGANVLTF.

Only a few counts were recorded for this clonotype. The chain has TRBV20-1 and TRBJ2-7; D gene ambiguous. V was trimmed by 0 bases and J by 3 bases, leaving 9 bases between them. This CDR3 region has 13 residues. Germline V gives CDR1 DFQATT, CDR2 SNEGSKA (reference sequence). The CDR3 DNA follows: TGCAGTGCTAGAGACAGGTCGGACTACGAGCAGTACTTC. As protein: CSARDRSDYEQYF.

This chain uses TRBV10-1 with TRBJ2-7; D is perhaps TRBD2 (6 bases). Germline assignment: CDR1 WNHNN and CDR2 SYGVQD (reference sequence). Trimming took off 2 bases at V and 6 bases at J, with 17 bases between the two ends. CDR3 length: 15 residues. The CDR3 sequence is CASSENPGRSSEQYF. The CDR3 coding sequence is TGCGCCAGCAGTGAGAATCCAGGGAGGAGCTCCGAGCAGTACTTC.

This clonotype was counted a few times. CDR3 region: CSALRQGIYEQYF. CDR3 sequence (DNA): TGCAGTGCCCTCCGACAGGGCATCTACGAGCAGTACTTC. The genes are TRBV20-1 and TRBJ2-7, with 7 bases that match TRBD1. Germline V gives CDR1 DFQATT, CDR2 SNEGSKA (reference sequence). The CDR3 runs to 13 residues. V lost 6 bases and J lost 3; bases outside the gene matches: 8.

The chain combines TRBV20-1 with TRBJ2-1; 14 positions agree with TRBD2. The CDR3 consists of 17 residues. Germline V lookup: CDR1 DFQATT, CDR2 SNEGSKA (reference sequence). The junction had 7 bases not matched to a gene; V was cut back by 5 bases and J by 1 base. CDR3: CSADGLAGGKSYNEQFF. The CDR3 DNA reads TGCAGTGCTGATGGACTAGCGGGAGGTAAATCCTACAATGAGCAGTTCTTC.

This clonotype was seen a few times. The J gene is TRBJ2-4, the V gene TRBV4-2; the D is unclear. This CDR3 spans 14 amino acids. V shed 0 bases and J shed 1 base, with 4 bases lying between them. Germline-derived CDR1 and CDR2 are LGHNA and YNFKEQ. This CDR3 is CASSQDMAKNIQYF. CDR3 DNA sequence: TGTGCCAGCAGCCAAGACATGGCCAAAAACATTCAGTACTTC.

This clonotype was counted only a few times. This chain joins TRBV20-1 and TRBJ1-3; 7 nucleotides match TRBD1. Germline trimming cut 2 bases from V and 5 bases from J; bases unmatched to any gene: 6. Germline lookup yields CDR1 DFQATT and CDR2 SNEGSKA (reference sequence). The CDR3 is 14 residues long. The CDR3 DNA sequence: TGCAGTGCTAGAAGTAGGGGGCTAAGAAACACCATATATTTT. Amino acid sequence: CSARSRGLRNTIYF.

This clonotype appeared a few times. This rearrangement joins TRBV5-1 to TRBJ2-3; either TRBD1 or TRBD2 may fit D (6 bases each). Germline CDR1 SGHRS, CDR2 YFSETQ. Trimming took 8 bases from V and 2 from J, leaving 15 bases between them. The CDR3 totals 14 residues. The CDR3 loop reads CASGGGGFTDTQYF. CDR3 DNA: TGCGCCAGTGGTGGAGGGGGGTTCACAGATACGCAGTATTTT.

The V gene is TRBV12-3 or TRBV12-4, the J gene TRBJ1-6; TRBD1 might be the D (6 bases). V was pared by 5 bases and J by 9 bases, with 14 bases between. This CDR3 is built from 14 residues. The CDR3 DNA reads TGTGCCAGCAGTCACAGGGTTTCAGGTTCACCCCTCCACTTT. Translated, it gives CASSHRVSGSPLHF.

V gene TRBV18 combines with J gene TRBJ2-7, with D possibly called TRBD1 or TRBD2 (5 bases each). This CDR3 is 14 amino acids long. Deletions cut 3 bases from V and 6 bases from J, with 15 bases between. The germline V gene encodes CDR1 KGHSH and CDR2 LQKENI. The CDR3 loop is CASSPSGPPAEQYF. For the CDR3, the DNA is TGTGCCAGCTCACCCTCGGGACCGCCGGCCGAGCAGTACTTC.

The chain is built from TRBV11-2 and TRBJ1-2, with 9 bases identical to TRBD1. The CDR3 contains 16 residues. The ends lost 6 bases at V and 3 bases at J; junction bases unmatched: 11. Germline-derived CDR1 and CDR2 are SGHAT and FQNNGV. This chain's CDR3 is CASSLAPGQGHYGYTF. The CDR3, as DNA: TGTGCCAGCAGTCTAGCTCCGGGACAGGGCCACTATGGCTACACCTTC.

In this sample, this clonotype turned up many times. The chain joins TRBV5-1 to TRBJ1-2; D possibly corresponds to TRBD1 (5 bases). This CDR3 spans 15 amino acids. Trimming pared 1 base from V and 6 bases from J, leaving 16 bases between. CDR1 SGHRS and CDR2 YFSETQ come from the germline V gene. CDR3 loop: CASSLIGGVMDGYTF. Written as DNA, the CDR3 is TGCGCCAGCAGCTTGATCGGGGGGGTTATGGATGGCTACACCTTC.

This clonotype came up a few times. This chain uses TRBV12-3 or TRBV12-4 with TRBJ2-3; 8 bases agree with TRBD2. J lost 2 bases, V lost 2 bases, and 6 bases had no gene match. This CDR3 region has 16 residues. DNA of the CDR3: TGTGCCAGCAGTTTAAAAGCGGGGGCGTTCACAGATACGCAGTATTTT. Translated, it gives CASSLKAGAFTDTQYF.

This chain connects TRBV10-3 to TRBJ2-7, with 9 bases identical to TRBD1. The CDR3 totals 15 residues. J gave up 3 bases and V 6 bases, and 9 bases lay outside the gene matches. In germline, CDR1 is ENHRY, CDR2 SYGVKD. The CDR3 nucleotides are TGTGCCATCAGGGCGGACAGGGGAAAAATCTACGAGCAGTACTTC. Its translation: CAIRADRGKIYEQYF.

This clonotype was seen at least ten times. This chain links TRBV7-8 with TRBJ1-5; TRBD1 aligns across 7 bases. The CDR3 is 17 amino acids. CDR1 and CDR2 (germline): SGHVS, FQNEAQ. Trimming cost V 3 bases and J 4 bases; bases outside gene matches: 12. The CDR3 protein is CASSFRTYGTDNQPQHF. CDR3 in DNA: TGTGCCAGCAGCTTCCGTACTTACGGGACAGATAATCAGCCCCAGCATTTT.

The table lists this clonotype with a few counts. The genes are TRBV12-3 or TRBV12-4 and TRBJ2-7; possible D gene TRBD1, 6 bases. The length of the CDR3 is 14 residues. V gave up 2 bases and J gave up 1 base, with 9 bases separating them. CDR3 in amino acids: CASSLMGQSYEQYF. The CDR3 nucleotides are TGTGCCAGCAGTTTAATGGGACAATCCTACGAGCAGTACTTC.